These T cell receptor beta chains were read from a single sample in a study of cytomegalovirus exposure and HLA in healthy donors. Method: immunoSEQ multiplex PCR; TCRdb's copy keeps in-frame clones and lacks some. This sample yields under 200,000 clones, of which around 84% are seen a single time; 8% to 10% belongs to the top ten. Sequenced: PBMCs. The source of these receptors is a male donor in good health and CMV-seropositive. CDR3s include the opening cysteine and the closing phenylalanine or tryptophan. Fields, in order: clone size, D gene, J gene, V gene, CDR3 DNA, CDR3 protein. D genes are given only for firm matches. The size entry is marked missing in some rows and otherwise reads once, few, many or a size class.

clone_size: .
d_call: TRBD2
j_call: TRBJ2-7
v_call: TRBV7-9
cdr3_nt: TGTGCCAGCAGAACCGGGACTAGCGGGAGTAAAAACGAGCAGTACTTC
cdr3_aa: CASRTGTSGSKNEQYF

clone_size: .
d_call: .
j_call: TRBJ2-7
v_call: TRBV6-5
cdr3_nt: TGTGCCAGCAGTTACTCACGGGGGAACTACGAGCAGTACTTC
cdr3_aa: CASSYSRGNYEQYF

clone_size: .
d_call: .
j_call: TRBJ2-7
v_call: TRBV30
cdr3_nt: TGTGCCTGCAAGCTGAAGGCGGCATACGAGCAGTACTTC
cdr3_aa: CACKLKAAYEQYF

clone_size: .
d_call: .
j_call: TRBJ2-1
v_call: TRBV7-2
cdr3_nt: TGTGCCAGCAGTCAAGAGGGACAAGGTTGGAATGAGCAGTTCTTC
cdr3_aa: CASSQEGQGWNEQFF

clone_size: .
d_call: .
j_call: TRBJ2-5
v_call: TRBV28
cdr3_nt: TGTGCCAGCAGTTCCCCAAGCAGGGAGACCCAGTACTTC
cdr3_aa: CASSSPSRETQYF

clone_size: .
d_call: .
j_call: TRBJ2-2
v_call: TRBV29-1
cdr3_nt: TGCAGCGCTACCACCACGGTGAGGGTTGGCGGGGAGCTGTTTTTT
cdr3_aa: CSATTTVRVGGELFF

clone_size: .
d_call: TRBD2
j_call: TRBJ2-5
v_call: TRBV11-3
cdr3_nt: TGTGCCAGCAGCCCGGGTGGGACTAGTGGATACCAAGAGACCCAGTACTTC
cdr3_aa: CASSPGGTSGYQETQYF

clone_size: few
d_call: TRBD2
j_call: TRBJ2-1
v_call: TRBV19
cdr3_nt: TGTGCCAGTAGACCAGCGGGGGTACTCTCCTACAATGAGCAGTTCTTC
cdr3_aa: CASRPAGVLSYNEQFF

clone_size: .
d_call: .
j_call: TRBJ1-3
v_call: TRBV30
cdr3_nt: TGTGCCTGGACTCCAGACACATCTGGAAACACCATATATTTT
cdr3_aa: CAWTPDTSGNTIYF

clone_size: .
d_call: .
j_call: TRBJ1-2
v_call: TRBV29-1
cdr3_nt: TGCAGCGTTGAATTTCGAACAGATCGTAACTATGGCTACACCTTC
cdr3_aa: CSVEFRTDRNYGYTF

clone_size: .
d_call: .
j_call: TRBJ1-2
v_call: TRBV6-1
cdr3_nt: TGTGCCAGCAGCGATCAAAGGGGTCTCTATGGCTACACCTTC
cdr3_aa: CASSDQRGLYGYTF

clone_size: .
d_call: TRBD2
j_call: TRBJ2-7
v_call: TRBV2
cdr3_nt: TGTGCCAGCAGCGGACTAGCGGGGGGGCCCAGCCAGCAGTACTTC
cdr3_aa: CASSGLAGGPSQQYF

clone_size: once
d_call: TRBD1
j_call: TRBJ2-3
v_call: TRBV30
cdr3_nt: TGTGCCTGTGGGGGACAGGGGCTCACAGATACGCAGTATTTT
cdr3_aa: CACGGQGLTDTQYF

clone_size: .
d_call: .
j_call: TRBJ1-1
v_call: TRBV27
cdr3_nt: TGTGCCAGCAGTTTAGGTACAGGGTGGATCCCGAACACTGAAGCTTTCTTT
cdr3_aa: CASSLGTGWIPNTEAFF

clone_size: .
d_call: TRBD1
j_call: TRBJ2-6
v_call: TRBV6-1
cdr3_nt: TGTGCCAGCAGTGGAACAGGGGCTGGGGCCAACGGCCTGACTTTC
cdr3_aa: CASSGTGAGANGLTF

clone_size: .
d_call: TRBD2
j_call: TRBJ2-1
v_call: TRBV30
cdr3_nt: TGTGCCTGGAGGGGCGGGAGTGATAGCTACAATGAGCAGTTCTTC
cdr3_aa: CAWRGGSDSYNEQFF

clone_size: .
d_call: TRBD2
j_call: TRBJ2-1
v_call: TRBV7-2
cdr3_nt: TGTGCCAGCAGCCCCCGAGGTAGCGGGCCTTTTTACAATGAGCAGTTCTTC
cdr3_aa: CASSPRGSGPFYNEQFF

clone_size: few
d_call: .
j_call: TRBJ1-1
v_call: TRBV30
cdr3_nt: TGTGCCTGGAGTGCATGGGGGGGAGCTTTCTTT
cdr3_aa: CAWSAWGGAFF

clone_size: .
d_call: TRBD2
j_call: TRBJ2-1
v_call: TRBV9
cdr3_nt: TGTGCCAGCAACAGCCCGGGACTAGGAGGCAATGAGCAGTTCTTC
cdr3_aa: CASNSPGLGGNEQFF

clone_size: few
d_call: .
j_call: TRBJ2-7
v_call: TRBV19
cdr3_nt: TGTGCCAGTAGGGCCGGCGGCGGCAGGGGCCACGAGCAGTACTTC
cdr3_aa: CASRAGGGRGHEQYF

clone_size: .
d_call: TRBD1
j_call: TRBJ1-1
v_call: TRBV11-3
cdr3_nt: TGTGCCAGCAGCTTGACAGGGGGCGGAGGAGCTTTCTTT
cdr3_aa: CASSLTGGGGAFF

clone_size: once
d_call: .
j_call: TRBJ2-3
v_call: TRBV5-5
cdr3_nt: TGTGCCAGCAGACAGGGGGAGGGTACGCAGTATTTT
cdr3_aa: CASRQGEGTQYF

clone_size: .
d_call: .
j_call: TRBJ2-7
v_call: TRBV6-5
cdr3_nt: TGTGCCAGCAGTTACTCGACGGACTGGGCCTACGAGCAGTACTTC
cdr3_aa: CASSYSTDWAYEQYF

clone_size: .
d_call: TRBD2
j_call: TRBJ2-3
v_call: TRBV18
cdr3_nt: TGTGCCAGCTCAGCTAGCGGGAGCCCAGATACGCAGTATTTT
cdr3_aa: CASSASGSPDTQYF

clone_size: .
d_call: .
j_call: TRBJ1-1
v_call: TRBV19
cdr3_nt: TGTGCCAGTAGAACAGTGGGAGGGACTGAAGCTTTCTTT
cdr3_aa: CASRTVGGTEAFF

clone_size: .
d_call: .
j_call: TRBJ1-4
v_call: TRBV5-1
cdr3_nt: TGCGCCAGCAGCCAGCAGGGGCGGGAAAAACTGTTTTTT
cdr3_aa: CASSQQGREKLFF

clone_size: .
d_call: TRBD2
j_call: TRBJ2-1
v_call: TRBV28
cdr3_nt: TGTGCCAGCAGATCGGGACTAGCGGGAGCAACGGAGCAGTTCTTC
cdr3_aa: CASRSGLAGATEQFF

clone_size: .
d_call: TRBD2
j_call: TRBJ2-4
v_call: TRBV19
cdr3_nt: TGTGCCAGTAGTATAGTGACTAGCGGTAAAAACATTCAGTACTTC
cdr3_aa: CASSIVTSGKNIQYF

clone_size: .
d_call: TRBD2
j_call: TRBJ2-7
v_call: TRBV15
cdr3_nt: TGTGCCACCAGCAGAGGTCGCAGCGGGGGCCTCAATTACGAGCAGTACTTC
cdr3_aa: CATSRGRSGGLNYEQYF

clone_size: once
d_call: TRBD1
j_call: TRBJ2-7
v_call: TRBV6-1
cdr3_nt: TGTGCCAGCAGTAGCCGGACAGGGCCCTCCTACGAGCAGTACTTC
cdr3_aa: CASSSRTGPSYEQYF

clone_size: .
d_call: TRBD2
j_call: TRBJ2-7
v_call: TRBV7-8
cdr3_nt: TGTGCCAGCAGGTACTCAACCGGGACTAGCAGCTACGAGCAGTACTTC
cdr3_aa: CASRYSTGTSSYEQYF

clone_size: few
d_call: TRBD1
j_call: TRBJ2-1
v_call: TRBV5-8
cdr3_nt: TGTGCCAGCAGCCGCGGGACAGGGGGTCATGAGCAGTTCTTC
cdr3_aa: CASSRGTGGHEQFF

clone_size: .
d_call: TRBD1
j_call: TRBJ1-5
v_call: TRBV9
cdr3_nt: TGTGCCAGCAGCGCAGGGACAGGTCATCAGCCCCAGCATTTT
cdr3_aa: CASSAGTGHQPQHF

clone_size: .
d_call: .
j_call: TRBJ1-5
v_call: TRBV19
cdr3_nt: TGTGCCAGTAGTATAACCGCAGTTAGCAATCAGCCCCAGCATTTT
cdr3_aa: CASSITAVSNQPQHF

clone_size: .
d_call: TRBD2
j_call: TRBJ2-2
v_call: TRBV19
cdr3_nt: TGTGCCAGTAGTAGGGGACTAGCGGGGGGGAACACCGGGGAGCTGTTTTTT
cdr3_aa: CASSRGLAGGNTGELFF

clone_size: .
d_call: .
j_call: TRBJ1-2
v_call: TRBV30
cdr3_nt: TGTGCCTGGAGTTTAACTGCGGTACACAGGGACTATGGCTACACCTTC
cdr3_aa: CAWSLTAVHRDYGYTF

clone_size: few
d_call: .
j_call: TRBJ1-5
v_call: TRBV27
cdr3_nt: TGTGCCAGTGCGACAGAATACAATCAGCCCCAGCATTTT
cdr3_aa: CASATEYNQPQHF

clone_size: .
d_call: .
j_call: TRBJ1-2
v_call: TRBV4-3
cdr3_nt: TGCGCCAGCAGCGCGGGCCATGGGAATGGTGGCTACACCTTC
cdr3_aa: CASSAGHGNGGYTF

clone_size: once
d_call: TRBD2
j_call: TRBJ2-5
v_call: TRBV9
cdr3_nt: TGTGCCAGCAGCATGACTAGCGGAGGGGAGGAGACCCAGTACTTC
cdr3_aa: CASSMTSGGEETQYF

clone_size: .
d_call: TRBD1
j_call: TRBJ2-1
v_call: TRBV9
cdr3_nt: TGTGCCAGCAGCCCTGAGGGACAGTCCTACAATGAGCAGTTCTTC
cdr3_aa: CASSPEGQSYNEQFF

clone_size: .
d_call: .
j_call: TRBJ1-2
v_call: TRBV5-6
cdr3_nt: TGTGCCAGCAGCTTGGCGGGGACAAGTGGCTACACCTTC
cdr3_aa: CASSLAGTSGYTF

clone_size: .
d_call: TRBD1
j_call: TRBJ1-2
v_call: TRBV28
cdr3_nt: TGTGCCAGCAGTTCGGGACAGGGGAACTATGGCTACACCTTC
cdr3_aa: CASSSGQGNYGYTF

clone_size: once
d_call: .
j_call: TRBJ2-3
v_call: TRBV5-6
cdr3_nt: TGTGCCAGCACCCTTGCGGGGGCCAAGAGCACAGATACGCAGTATTTT
cdr3_aa: CASTLAGAKSTDTQYF

clone_size: .
d_call: TRBD1
j_call: TRBJ1-4
v_call: TRBV6-5
cdr3_nt: TGTGCCAGCAGTTACCGGGACAGGGAGGAAAAACTGTTTTTT
cdr3_aa: CASSYRDREEKLFF

clone_size: .
d_call: .
j_call: TRBJ2-7
v_call: TRBV11-2
cdr3_nt: TGTGCCAGCAGCTTTCGCGTCGGCTCCTACGAGCAGTACTTC
cdr3_aa: CASSFRVGSYEQYF

clone_size: .
d_call: .
j_call: TRBJ1-4
v_call: TRBV30
cdr3_nt: TGTGCCTGGACTTTCCCAGGCTACAATGAAAAACTGTTTTTT
cdr3_aa: CAWTFPGYNEKLFF

clone_size: few
d_call: TRBD1
j_call: TRBJ1-1
v_call: TRBV27
cdr3_nt: TGTGCCAGCAGCCGGGACAGAGTGAACACTGAAGCTTTCTTT
cdr3_aa: CASSRDRVNTEAFF

clone_size: .
d_call: .
j_call: TRBJ2-3
v_call: TRBV7-9
cdr3_nt: TGTGCCAGCAGCGGGCGGGTTGCCAGCACAGATACGCAGTATTTT
cdr3_aa: CASSGRVASTDTQYF

clone_size: .
d_call: TRBD1
j_call: TRBJ2-3
v_call: TRBV7-7
cdr3_nt: TGTGCCAGCAGTCGTTTACCGGGACAGGGGGTAGGCACAGATACGCAGTATTTT
cdr3_aa: CASSRLPGQGVGTDTQYF

clone_size: .
d_call: TRBD2
j_call: TRBJ2-1
v_call: TRBV28
cdr3_nt: TGTGCCAGCAGTTTATTTGGTACTAGCGGGAGCTCCTACAATGAGCAGTTCTTC
cdr3_aa: CASSLFGTSGSSYNEQFF